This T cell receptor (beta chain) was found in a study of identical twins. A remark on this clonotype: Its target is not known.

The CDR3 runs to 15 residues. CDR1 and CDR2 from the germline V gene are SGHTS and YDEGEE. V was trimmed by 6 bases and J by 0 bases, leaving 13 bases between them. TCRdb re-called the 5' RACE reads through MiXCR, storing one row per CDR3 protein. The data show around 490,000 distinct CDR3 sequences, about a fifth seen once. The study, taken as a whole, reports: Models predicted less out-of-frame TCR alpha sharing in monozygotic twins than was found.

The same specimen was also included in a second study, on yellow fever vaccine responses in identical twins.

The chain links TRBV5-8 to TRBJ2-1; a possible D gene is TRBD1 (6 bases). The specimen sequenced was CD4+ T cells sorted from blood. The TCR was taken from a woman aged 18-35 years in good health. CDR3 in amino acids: CASTRKTGSYNEQFF. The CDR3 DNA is TGTGCCAGCACCCGTAAGACAGGCTCCTACAATGAGCAGTTCTTC.